A single sample gave rise to the 19 T cell receptor beta chains below, sequenced in a study of CD8+CD57+ T cells in acquired aplastic anemia. For CDR3 and TCR beta VDJ profiling, genomic DNA was the template used. TCRdb reanalysed the reads using MiXCR and keeps one entry per CDR3 protein. This repertoire shows approximately 250,000 distinct CDR3 sequences, roughly 80% found once; its top ten account for roughly 42%. Sequencing involved patients with CD8+CD57+ cell expansion previously shown by flow cytometry. The sequenced sample consisted of sorted CD4+, CD8+, or CD8+CD57+ T cells (not recorded which) from PBMCs. These TCRs come from a human donor with aplastic anemia.

This sequence joins TRBV9 and TRBJ2-7; 10 positions agree with TRBD2. Trimming cost V 2 bases and J 11 bases; bases outside gene matches: 10. The CDR3 runs to 14 residues. Per germline, CDR1 SGDLS and CDR2 YYNGEE. The CDR3 sequence: CASSVSGGIEEKYF. The CDR3 DNA sequence: TGTGCCAGCAGCGTTAGCGGGGGGATCGAAGAGAAGTACTTC.

This chain joins TRBV9 and TRBJ2-1; tentative D call: TRBD1 (6 bases). The CDR3 loop spans 15 amino acids. The V end was cut by 7 bases, the J end by 13 bases, with 27 bases between. Germline-derived CDR1 and CDR2 are SGDLS and YYNGEE. Here the CDR3 reads CASSRQANAVKHQFF. CDR3 sequence (DNA): TGTGCCAGCTCAAGACAGGCCAACGCCGTTAAACACCAGTTCTTC. The full variable domain, in which reference TRBV9 and TRBJ2-1 provide the parts outside the CDR3, is DSGVTQTPKHLITATGQRVTLRCSPRSGDLSVYWYQQSLDQGLQFLIQYYNGEERAKGNILERFSAQQFPDLHSELNLSSLELGDSALYFCASSRQANAVKHQFFGPGTRLTVL.

Comments on this clonotype: It is unclear where the CDR3 begins or ends on the DNA, so no DNA is shown, and the CDR3 is as TCRdb lists it. The chain carries TRBV19 and TRBJ2-2; TRBD2, the table's D call, was not compared with the DNA. Counting both end residues, the CDR3 totals 24 amino acids. Per the germline V gene, CDR1 is LNHDA and CDR2 is SQIVND (reference sequence). CDR3 sequence: CASSIASGAYNEQFFGRNTGELFF.

V usage is TRBV3-1 and J usage is TRBJ1-1; no clear D gene. There are 19 residues in the CDR3. Trimming cost V 2 bases and J 5 bases, with 27 bases left between them. Germline lookup yields CDR1 LGHDT and CDR2 YNNKEL (reference sequence). The CDR3 nucleotides read TGTGCCAGCAGCCAATTCGCGAGGACCGCCAGAACAAGCAGTACTGAAGCTTTCTTT. The encoded protein is CASSQFARTARTSSTEAFF.

A word on this clonotype: Lacking the conserved final phenylalanine or tryptophan, this CDR3 likely reflects a read error. The DNA is omitted, as the CDR3 cannot be located on it reliably, and the CDR3 follows TCRdb's listing. The chain recombines TRBV7-2 with TRBJ2-5. The CDR3 contains 13 residues when both ends are counted. In germline, CDR1 is SGHTA, CDR2 FQGNSA. The CDR3 protein is CASSLAGREDKQY.

Notes on this clonotype: Since the CDR3 does not end with the conserved phenylalanine or tryptophan, this likely comes from a read error. The limits of the CDR3 on the DNA are not certain, so only TCRdb's listed CDR3 is given. The chain recombines TRBV7-9 with TRBJ2-3; no check of the table's D call, TRBD2, against the DNA was made. CDR1 and CDR2 from the germline V gene are SEHNR and FQNEAQ (reference sequence). From its first to its last residue, the CDR3 has 13 amino acids. The CDR3 loop reads CASSDESSGRNDE.

This clonotype turned up a few times. V gene TRBV7-2 combines with J gene TRBJ2-3; D may be TRBD2 (6 bases). This CDR3 region has 13 residues. CDR1 and CDR2 from the germline V gene are SGHTA and FQGNSA. Trimming removed 0 bases from V and 14 bases from J, with 15 bases in between. The chain's CDR3 is CASSLAGGDDTYF. CDR3 sequence (DNA): TGTGCCAGCAGCTTAGCGGGAGGTGATGATACGTATTTT.

For this clonotype: An end of the junction does not agree with germline; a read error may underlie this. CDR3 loop: CASSVTGGAQYGYTF. Written as DNA, the CDR3 is TGTGCCAGCAGCGTGACAGGAGGCGCCCAGTATGGTTACACCTTC. This sequence joins TRBV9 and TRBJ1-2; D may be TRBD1 (6 bases). Germline V gene sequence: CDR1 SGDLS, CDR2 YYNGEE. The CDR3 consists of 15 residues. The full variable domain, with the rest looked up from reference TRBV9 and TRBJ1-2, is DSGVTQTPKHLITATGQRVTLRCSPRSGDLSVYWYQQSLDQGLQFLIQYYNGEERAKGNILERFSAQQFPDLHSELNLSSLELGDSALYFCASSVTGGAQYGYTFGSGTRLTVV.

This chain connects TRBV7-3 to TRBJ2-5; TRBD2 might be the D (6 bases). Germline V gene sequence: CDR1 SGHTA, CDR2 FQGTGA. The V end lost 4 bases, the J end lost 5 bases, and 17 bases lay between the germline ends. There are 15 residues in the CDR3. The CDR3 DNA reads as TGTGCCAGCAGCTCAGGCGGGACTTGCGGTGAGACCCAGTACTTC. This translates into CASSSGGTCGETQYF.

The V and J genes are TRBV7-7 and TRBJ2-3; 10 nucleotides line up with TRBD2. After removal of 5 bases from V and 14 bases from J, the junction contained 16 bases not matched to a gene. Germline V gene lookup returns CDR1 SSHAT and CDR2 FNYEAQ (reference sequence). The CDR3 is 15 amino acids. Here the CDR3 reads CASSPELAGVRATYF. Written as DNA, the CDR3 is TGTGCCAGCAGCCCTGAGCTAGCGGGGGTGCGCGCTACGTATTTT.

The V and J genes are TRBV7-8 and TRBJ2-5; D unresolved. This CDR3 comprises 16 residues. Trimming removed 0 bases at V and 11 bases at J, with 22 bases between. Germline V CDR1 and CDR2: SGHVS, FQNEAQ. CDR3 DNA: TGTGCCAGCAGCTTAGCCCGAACACCCGATACGCAGTATCAGTACTTC. This sequence encodes CASSLARTPDTQYQYF.

The chain is built from TRBV2 and TRBJ1-1, with a tentative D call TRBD1 (5 bases). The CDR3 totals 15 residues. The ends were cut back, 8 bases at V and 1 base at J, with 17 bases in the middle. Germline V gene sequence: CDR1 SNHLY, CDR2 FYNNEI. CDR3 protein: CASGLGVTENTEAFF. The CDR3 DNA follows: TGTGCCAGCGGGTTAGGTGTGACAGAGAACACTGAAGCTTTCTTT.

This clonotype appeared a single time. A read error is possible here, since a much larger clone lies one base away. The V call is TRBV18, the J call TRBJ1-4; D not certain. The CDR3 length is 15 residues. Germline CDR1 KGHSH, CDR2 LQKENI. The V end lost 6 bases, the J end lost 7 bases, and 18 bases lay between the germline ends. This CDR3 reads CASSQYRRPSEKLFF. The CDR3 DNA reads as TGTGCCAGCTCGCAATACAGAAGACCCAGTGAAAAACTGTTTTTT.

V gene TRBV9 combines with J gene TRBJ2-7, with D tentatively TRBD2 (5 bases). Germline V gene data show CDR1 as SGDLS and CDR2 as YYNGEE. The CDR3 contains 16 residues. Trimming left V 4 bases short and J 8 bases short, with 25 bases between. CDR3 loop: CASSPRAAATLEKQYV. The CDR3 DNA reads TGTGCCAGCAGCCCCCGGGCAGCGGCGACCTTAGAGAAGCAGTACGTC.

This clonotype was found once. Since no conserved phenylalanine or tryptophan closes the CDR3, a read error is the likely cause. V gene TRBV2 combines with J gene TRBJ1-1; a possible D gene is TRBD1 (6 bases). Trimming took off 6 bases at V and 1 base at J, with 15 bases between the two ends. Germline lookup yields CDR1 SNHLY and CDR2 FYNNEI. The CDR3 runs to 15 residues. In DNA form, the CDR3 reads TGTGCCAGCAGGGGGGGGGGGGGGGCGAACACTGAAGCTTTCCCA. Its protein product is CASRGGGGANTEAFP.

On this clonotype: One junction end does not reproduce the germline sequence, and a read error may be involved. This chain joins TRBV7-9 and TRBJ2-3; D gene uncertain. The V gene's germline CDR1 is SEHNR and CDR2 FQNEAQ (reference sequence). CDR3 length: 14 amino acids. The CDR3 sequence: CASSLADGPATQFF. The CDR3 bases are TGTGCCAGCAGCTTAGCGGACGGGCCCGCTACGCAGTTTTTT.

On this clonotype: The conserved closing phenylalanine or tryptophan is absent in this CDR3, likely reflecting a read error. The DNA is left out, because the CDR3 cannot be placed on it with certainty; the CDR3 is given as TCRdb lists it. The rearrangement uses TRBV7-8 and TRBJ1-5; the D call TRBD1 from the table was never checked on the DNA. Germline-derived CDR1 and CDR2 are SGHVS and FQNEAQ. 13 amino acids form the CDR3, both terminal residues included. The CDR3 sequence is CASSQAGAQPPQY.

As concerns this clonotype: A junction end diverges from the germline sequence, so it may reflect a read error. The chain uses TRBV24-1 and TRBJ2-7; D is uncertain. The CDR3 is 14 amino acids. Germline values: CDR1 KGHDR, CDR2 SFDVKD. CDR3 DNA: TGCGCCACCAGCAATGCTTCAGACCCCGACGAGCAGTACTTC. Translation gives CATSNASDPDEQYF.

There are many counts of this clonotype. The CDR3, as DNA: TGTGCCAGTAGTCGATCTCGGGGAGATTACAATGAGCAGTTCTTC. Translation gives CASSRSRGDYNEQFF. The rearrangement links TRBV19 to TRBJ2-1; D might be TRBD2 (5 bases). The V end was cut by 5 bases, the J end by 4 bases, with 15 bases between. CDR3 length equals 15 residues. Germline-derived CDR1 and CDR2 are LNHDA and SQIVND (reference sequence).